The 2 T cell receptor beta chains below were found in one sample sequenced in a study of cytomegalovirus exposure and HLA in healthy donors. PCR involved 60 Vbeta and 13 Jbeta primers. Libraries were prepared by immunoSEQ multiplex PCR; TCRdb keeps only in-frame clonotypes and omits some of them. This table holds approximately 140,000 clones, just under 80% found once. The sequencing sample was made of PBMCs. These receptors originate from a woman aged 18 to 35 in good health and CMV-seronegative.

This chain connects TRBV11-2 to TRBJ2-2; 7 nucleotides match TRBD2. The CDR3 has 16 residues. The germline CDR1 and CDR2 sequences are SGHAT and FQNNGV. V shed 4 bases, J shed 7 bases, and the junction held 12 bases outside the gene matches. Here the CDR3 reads CASSYGGAGVGGELFF. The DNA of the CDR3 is TGTGCCAGCAGCTACGGAGGGGCGGGAGTAGGCGGGGAGCTGTTTTTT.

CDR3 in amino acids: CATSREGAGEKLFF. CDR3 DNA: TGTGCCACCAGCAGGGAGGGGGCGGGAGAAAAACTGTTTTTT. The chain recombines TRBV15 with TRBJ1-4, with 7 bases identical to TRBD1. CDR1 is LNHNV and CDR2 is YYDKDF in the germline V gene (reference sequence). This CDR3 is 14 amino acids long. The J segment lost 8 bases and the V segment lost 3 bases, leaving 6 bases of the junction unmatched.